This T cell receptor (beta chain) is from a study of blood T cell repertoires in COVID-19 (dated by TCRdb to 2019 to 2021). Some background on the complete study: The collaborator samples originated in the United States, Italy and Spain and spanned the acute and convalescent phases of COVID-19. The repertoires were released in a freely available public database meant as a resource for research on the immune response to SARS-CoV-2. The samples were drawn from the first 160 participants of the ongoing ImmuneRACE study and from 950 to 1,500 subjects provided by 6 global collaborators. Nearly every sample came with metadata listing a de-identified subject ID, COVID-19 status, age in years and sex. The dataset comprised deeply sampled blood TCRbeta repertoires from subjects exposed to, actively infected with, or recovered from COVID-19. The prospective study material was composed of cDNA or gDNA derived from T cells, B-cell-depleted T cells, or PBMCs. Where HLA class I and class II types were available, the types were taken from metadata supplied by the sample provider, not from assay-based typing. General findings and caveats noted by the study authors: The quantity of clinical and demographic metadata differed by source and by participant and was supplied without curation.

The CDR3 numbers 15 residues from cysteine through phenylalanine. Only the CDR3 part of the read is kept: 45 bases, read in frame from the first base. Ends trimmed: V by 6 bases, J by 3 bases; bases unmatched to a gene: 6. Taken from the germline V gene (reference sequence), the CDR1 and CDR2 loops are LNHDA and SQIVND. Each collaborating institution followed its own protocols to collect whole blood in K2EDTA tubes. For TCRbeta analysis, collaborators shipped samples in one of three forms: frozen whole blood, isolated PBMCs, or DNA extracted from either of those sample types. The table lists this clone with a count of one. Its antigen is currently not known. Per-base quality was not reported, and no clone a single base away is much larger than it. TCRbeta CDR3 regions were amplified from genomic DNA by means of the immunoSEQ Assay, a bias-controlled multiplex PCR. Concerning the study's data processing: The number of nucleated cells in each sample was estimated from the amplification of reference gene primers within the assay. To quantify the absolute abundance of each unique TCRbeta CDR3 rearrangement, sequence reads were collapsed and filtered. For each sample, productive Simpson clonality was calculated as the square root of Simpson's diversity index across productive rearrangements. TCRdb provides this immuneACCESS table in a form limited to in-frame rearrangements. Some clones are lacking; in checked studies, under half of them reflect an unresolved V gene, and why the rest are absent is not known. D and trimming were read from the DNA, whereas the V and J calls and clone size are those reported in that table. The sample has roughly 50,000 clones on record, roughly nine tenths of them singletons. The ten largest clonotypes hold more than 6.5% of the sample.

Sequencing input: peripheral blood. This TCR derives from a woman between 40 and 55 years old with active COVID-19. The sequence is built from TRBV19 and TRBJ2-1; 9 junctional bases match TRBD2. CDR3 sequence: CASSDLAGSYNEQFF. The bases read TGTGCCAGTAGCGACCTAGCGGGGAGCTACAATGAGCAGTTCTTC.